This TCR beta chain was identified in a study of T cells in Graves' hyperthyroidism and ophthalmopathy. RNA transcripts were the template for amplifying TCR beta CDR3 regions. When the TCR CDR3 underwent first-round RT-PCR, the HTBI primer set was used. From the multiplex PCR reads, TCRdb called clonotypes with MiXCR, one entry per CDR3 protein. This repertoire shows some 760,000 distinct CDR3 sequences, around 15% found once; its top ten account for roughly a tenth. There are a few counts of this clonotype. With 8 bases removed from V and 7 bases from J, the gap between germline ends came to 23 bases. Germline values: CDR1 KGHDR, CDR2 SFDVKD. CDR3 size: 16 residues.

Sequenced input: blood. The chain combines TRBV24-1 with TRBJ2-1, with TRBD1 as a possible D gene (6 bases). This clonotype was obtained from a young woman with Graves' hyperthyroidism. CDR3 DNA: TGTGCCACCACCCAACCTCAGGGGATTAATGTGAATGAGCAGTTCTTC. This translates into CATTQPQGINVNEQFF.